The 6 T cell receptor beta chains given below trace back to one sample, sequenced in a study of monozygotic twins with inflammatory bowel disease. No DNA is given; TCRdb re-called the 5' RACE reads and lists each CDR3 protein once. In all, the sample yields approximately 140,000 distinct CDR3 sequences. Sequencing used blood. The receptors originated from a human donor with ulcerative colitis or Crohn's disease, or a healthy co-twin of an affected twin (not recorded which).

V gene TRBV5-1 combines with J gene TRBJ2-1; TCRdb reports TRBD1, a call that lacks DNA to check it against. The CDR3 is made up of 15 amino acids. The germline CDR1 and CDR2 sequences are SGHRS and YFSETQ. The CDR3 loop is CASSFRDRGYNEQFF.

The chain links TRBV4-3 to TRBJ2-3; the D call from TCRdb, TRBD1, cannot be confirmed without DNA. CDR3 length: 20 amino acids. Germline lookup yields CDR1 LGHNA and CDR2 YSLEER. The CDR3 spells CASSQEPAGAADPSTDTQYF.

The chain is built from TRBV29-1 and TRBJ2-3; the TCRdb call, TRBD2, lacks DNA for checking. The germline CDR1 and CDR2 sequences are SQVTM and ANQGSEA. The CDR3 has 14 amino acids. The CDR3: CSVADSASTDTQYF.

The chain couples TRBV7-9 to TRBJ2-2. The germline gives CDR1 SEHNR, CDR2 FQNEAQ (reference sequence). The CDR3 runs 11 residues. CDR3 sequence: CASSSGGELFF. The full variable domain, rest sourced from reference TRBV7-9 and TRBJ2-2, is DTGVSQNPRHKITKRGQNVTFRCDPISEHNRLYWYRQTLGQGPEFLTYFQNEAQLEKSRLLSDRFSAERPKGSFSTLEIQRTEQGDSAMYLCASSSGGELFFGEGSRLTVL.

The rearrangement uses TRBV12-3 or TRBV12-4 and TRBJ2-4; there is no DNA to check the TCRdb D call of TRBD1. CDR3 size: 20 residues. CDR3 amino acids: CASRPGGRERGRGAKNIQYF.

The chain carries TRBV6-2 or TRBV6-3 and TRBJ2-3; checking the TCRdb D call of TRBD1 is not possible without DNA. Germline lookup yields CDR1 MNHEY and CDR2 SVGEGT. The CDR3 loop spans 14 amino acids. CDR3 in amino acids: CASSYSTGADTQYF.